Listed below are T cell receptor beta chains from one sample, sequenced in a study of siplizumab effects on memory and regulatory T cells. Data came from immunoSEQ multiplex PCR; TCRdb stores just in-frame clones and leaves some out. This table has more than 3,000 clones, more than 45% appearing once. The antigens these receptors bind are not known. The sequencing sample was made of CFSE-low (dividing) CD4+ T cells sorted from an allogeneic mixed lymphocyte reaction. The receptors derive from a human donor in good health; the cells came from an allogeneic mixed lymphocyte reaction. CDR3s leave out the opening cysteine and the closing phenylalanine or tryptophan. The order of the fields is V gene, clone size, J gene, CDR3 protein. Clone size, where shown, is once, few, many, or a class for clones that have expanded.

TRBV10-3,.,TRBJ2-7,AITASALAYEQY
TRBV11-3,few,TRBJ1-1,ASSLTGLNTEAF
TRBV7-6,.,TRBJ2-7,ASARGPAYEQY
TRBV14,few,TRBJ2-3,ASSQAQTSPTDTQY
TRBV5-5,.,TRBJ1-2,ASSLPGTGGGYT
TRBV5-1,once,TRBJ1-5,ASSPGTDRQPQH
TRBV2,.,TRBJ2-5,ASASEETQY
TRBV6-5,.,TRBJ1-6,ASIEGAGYSPLH
TRBV10-3,.,TRBJ2-7,ASSDPPGGGGLEQY
TRBV4-1,.,TRBJ1-1,ASSQASEAF
TRBV19,.,TRBJ1-1,ASSRGWGNTEAF
TRBV5-1,.,TRBJ2-2,ASSPRTSGGTGELF
TRBV4-2,.,TRBJ2-3,ASSPRLAGGGRFTDTQY
TRBV10-3,once,TRBJ2-5,AISESTARGETQY
TRBV29-1,.,TRBJ2-5,SVGWRDPTETQY
TRBV5-6,.,TRBJ2-2,ASSLPDTNTGELF
TRBV6-5,.,TRBJ1-5,ASSYKGQGHQPQH
TRBV25-1,.,TRBJ1-2,ASSEAADLYGYT
TRBV5-1,.,TRBJ1-3,ASSFPDRGNTIY
TRBV18,large,TRBJ1-3,ASSPWQGLDGNTIY
TRBV19,.,TRBJ1-4,ASSTGLNEKLF
TRBV27,.,TRBJ1-5,ASRVGTGDHQPQH
TRBV5-1,once,TRBJ1-4,ASSQAGHNEKLF
TRBV7-3,few,TRBJ1-1,ASSPGGWGTEAF
TRBV7-2,.,TRBJ1-2,ASSLLGNYGYT
TRBV10-2,few,TRBJ2-3,ASSVHATQY
TRBV11-2,.,TRBJ2-5,ASSSLAGGPVETQY
TRBV6-5,.,TRBJ2-1,ASSYSDTGIEQF
TRBV6-6,.,TRBJ2-1,ASSDPPQGGEQF
TRBV7-9,.,TRBJ1-1,ASSNKGNTEAF
TRBV5-4,.,TRBJ1-6,ASSLDRLNSPLH
TRBV6-6,.,TRBJ2-4,ASSYSEGIQY
TRBV27,.,TRBJ2-3,ASGRAGVFTDTQY
TRBV18,.,TRBJ1-2,ASSPESAGGYT
TRBV7-8,once,TRBJ2-3,ASSFGLGTDTQY
TRBV2,few,TRBJ1-2,ASSADGNYGYT
TRBV6-5,.,TRBJ2-5,ASSYLLAGGTETQY